This T cell receptor (beta chain) came from a study of T cell responses to AZD1222 COVID-19 vaccine (dated by TCRdb to the early 2020s). A note on the overall study: AZD1222 recipients with second doses at about 4 weeks or about 12 weeks were pooled, because spike-specific TCR depth and breadth did not differ between schedules. A total of 230 to 250 trial participants underwent TCR sequencing, of whom nearly 210 received two doses of AZD1222 and some 25 received two doses of the MenACWY control vaccine. Trial participants were enrolled by age into subgroups of 18-55, 56-69 and 70-plus years, and around 150, 28 and 57 TCR-sequenced participants, respectively, were included in these subgroups.

Results and caveats for the whole study, not just this receptor: Conclusions about previously exposed vaccinees are limited, since just a handful of AZD1222 recipients were seropositive for SARS-CoV-2 at baseline. CD4 TCRs associated with the vaccine covered the entire spike protein, and the dominant responses were in regions 160-218 and 743-854. In the small 56-69-year group, the increase in depth fell short of significance, most likely because of low power. Spike-specific TCR breadth and depth rose significantly after two AZD1222 doses compared with day 0 and with MenACWY recipients. Reportedly, almost half of the unique spike-specific TCRs recognized epitopes lying outside the regions that are mutated in the B.1.351 and B.1.1.7 variants. Participants were mostly white British and included more females than males, and it was suggested by the authors that clonal diversity may have been underestimated. Because no samples from the day 14 peak response were available, repertoires could be characterized only after the peak T cell response.

Reading the label with the study, this specimen's time point is: baseline before first vaccination. Vaccinee samples came from UK trials COV001 and COV002, including a single-blind randomized controlled phase 2/3 trial of AZD1222 (ChAdOx1 nCoV-19) in healthy adults. For TCRbeta chain sequencing, PBMC samples were collected from trial participants at day 0 and at day 28 after the second dose. The CDR3 regions of human TCRbeta chains were subjected to immunosequencing. Processing in the source paper ran as follows. TCRs in the repertoires were matched against a reference library of SARS-CoV-2-specific TCRs that had been generated with the MIRA antigen-specificity platform. Breadth was defined as the fraction of unique TCRs that were SARS-CoV-2-associated. Depth was defined as the fraction of total T cells that were SARS-CoV-2-associated. Using the MIRA data, each spike-specific TCR was mapped to the spike region that the TCR reacts to and placed in a CD4 or CD8 class. Log10-transformed breadth and depth values were compared by one-way ANOVA with Sidak's multiple comparisons tests. TCRdb obtained this table from immuneACCESS and retained in-frame rearrangements with V and J assigned. These tables miss some clones; where compared with another copy, unresolved V genes account for less than half of the shortfall, and the remainder is unexplained. That table is the source of V, J and clone size, and D and trimming were worked out from the DNA. This sample has about 63,000 clones in its table, and approximately 85% of those were observed once. The ten top clones hold roughly 19% of the sample.

A note on this clone: The antigen this receptor binds is unknown. There are no base qualities to consult, and no much larger clone falls within one base.

The junction carries 15 bases between V and J, which are trimmed by 0 bases and 0 bases respectively. CDR1 and CDR2 were assigned from the germline V gene as SGHTS and YDEGEE. The cysteine opens and the phenylalanine closes a CDR3 of 17 amino acids. Of all the DNA, just the CDR3 is kept, 51 bases in frame from base 1. The sequence derives from an adult in good health. Here the sequenced sample was peripheral blood, taken on day 0 of AZD1222 vaccination. The chain is made from TRBV5-8 and TRBJ1-1, and possibly TRBD1, on 6 matching bases. The CDR3 protein sequence reads: CASSLGFGGLMNTEAFF. The DNA sequence reads TGTGCCAGCAGCTTGGGTTTCGGGGGCTTAATGAACACTGAAGCTTTCTTT. This CDR3, with the reference TRBV5-8 and TRBJ1-1 proteins standing in past its ends, gives the full variable domain EAGVTQSPTHLIKTRGQQATLRCSPISGHTSVYWYQQALGLGLQFLLWYDEGEERNRGNFPPRFSGRQFPNYSSELNVNALELEDSALYLCASSLGFGGLMNTEAFFGQGTRLTVV.